What follows are 19 T cell receptor beta chains derived from one specimen sequenced in a study of blood T cell repertoires in COVID-19. This table comes from immunoSEQ multiplex PCR, and its TCRdb copy is limited to in-frame clones, with some not included. The sample records tens of thousands of clones, around four fifths being singletons. Sample: peripheral blood. Every receptor here comes from a human donor in a cohort sampled during active COVID-19.

The chain is built from TRBV7-9 and TRBJ2-7; TRBD1 aligns across 7 bases. This CDR3 spans 14 amino acids. Per the germline V gene, CDR1 is SEHNR and CDR2 is FQNEAQ (reference sequence). J gave up 7 bases and V 5 bases, and 11 bases lay outside the gene matches. CDR3 nucleotides: TGTGCCAGCAGCCTAGTACAGGGGTTTGGGGAGCAGTACTTC. It translates to CASSLVQGFGEQYF.

The chain combines TRBV19 with TRBJ1-6; D unresolved. This CDR3 contains 13 residues. Germline V gene lookup returns CDR1 LNHDA and CDR2 SQIVND (reference sequence). Trimming took 5 bases from V and 6 from J, leaving 8 bases between them. The CDR3 DNA follows: TGTGCCAGTAGTCTCGGGAGTAATTCACCCCTCCACTTT. It translates to CASSLGSNSPLHF.

The J gene is TRBJ1-4, the V gene TRBV7-9, with 9 bases lining up with TRBD1. Germline CDR1 is SEHNR and CDR2 is FQNEAQ (reference sequence). Trimming cost V 4 bases and J 7 bases; bases outside gene matches: 7. This CDR3 spans 15 amino acids. The CDR3 is CASSSTGGEGEKLFF. The CDR3 nucleotides are TGTGCCAGCAGCTCCACAGGGGGCGAAGGTGAAAAACTGTTTTTT.

This sequence joins TRBV28 and TRBJ1-2, with D tentatively TRBD1 (5 bases). Trimming took 3 bases from V and 3 from J, leaving 11 bases between them. CDR1 and CDR2 from the germline V gene are MDHEN and SYDVKM. The CDR3 consists of 14 residues. CDR3 nucleotide sequence: TGTGCCAGCAGTTTCTTCGGGGGTGACTATGGCTACACCTTC. As protein: CASSFFGGDYGYTF.

This clone was observed a single time. The chain links TRBV7-2 to TRBJ1-3; 8 positions agree with TRBD1. CDR3 length: 18 amino acids. From germline, CDR1 is SGHTA and CDR2 FQGNSA. V lost 1 base and J lost 2; bases outside the gene matches: 10. CDR3 amino acids: CASSLVVQGAAAGNTIYF. The CDR3, as DNA: TGTGCCAGCAGCTTAGTTGTTCAGGGGGCGGCGGCTGGAAACACCATATATTTT.

This clone was recorded only once. The chain has TRBV7-2 and TRBJ1-2, with D hard to call. V lost 4 bases and J lost 6, with 15 bases in between. There are 14 residues in the CDR3. The germline V gene encodes CDR1 SGHTA and CDR2 FQGNSA. CDR3 region: CASSSNPGIDGYTF. The CDR3 nucleotides read TGTGCCAGCAGCTCCAATCCCGGGATTGATGGCTACACCTTC.

The V gene is TRBV6-5, the J gene TRBJ1-1, with unresolved D. The V gene lost 7 bases and the J gene lost 1 base, with 13 bases spanning the gap. Germline V gives CDR1 MNHEY, CDR2 SVGAGI. The CDR3 is 14 residues long. DNA for the CDR3: TGTGCCAGCACTCGACACCGTTGGAACACTGAAGCTTTCTTT. Protein product: CASTRHRWNTEAFF.

The chain is built from TRBV5-6 and TRBJ2-3; D unclear. Trimming pared 1 base from V and 5 bases from J, leaving 11 bases between. The CDR3 contains 14 residues. Germline V gives CDR1 SGHDT, CDR2 YYEEEE. The CDR3 bases are TGTGCCAGCAGCTTGCAGGTCGCGCGAGATACGCAGTATTTT. Its translation is CASSLQVARDTQYF.

The rearrangement joins TRBV15 to TRBJ2-3; 10 bases match TRBD2. V lost 3 bases to trimming and J lost 5 bases; unmatched junction nucleotides: 5. The CDR3 totals 15 residues. Germline CDR1 and CDR2: LNHNV and YYDKDF (reference sequence). In DNA, the CDR3 is TGTGCCACCAGCAGTAGCGGGGGGTTTGGAGATACGCAGTATTTT. As protein: CATSSSGGFGDTQYF. The entire variable domain, with the rest obtained from reference TRBV15 and TRBJ2-3, is as follows: DAMVIQNPRYQVTQFGKPVTLSCSQTLNHNVMYWYQQKSSQAPKLLFHYYDKDFNNEADTPDNFQSRRPNTSFCFLDIRSPGLGDTAMYLCATSSSGGFGDTQYFGPGTRLTVL.

The V gene is TRBV28, the J gene TRBJ1-2, with TRBD1 as a possible D gene (5 bases). Trimming took 2 bases from V and 8 from J, leaving 12 bases between them. Germline assignment: CDR1 MDHEN and CDR2 SYDVKM. The CDR3 consists of 13 residues. CDR3: CASSLQGPLGYTF. The CDR3, as DNA: TGTGCCAGCAGTTTACAGGGTCCCTTGGGCTACACCTTC.

The V and J genes are TRBV5-1 and TRBJ2-7; the match to TRBD1 covers 8 bases. The germline CDR1 and CDR2 sequences are SGHRS and YFSETQ. V lost 2 bases to trimming and J lost 4 bases; unmatched junction nucleotides: 2. The length of the CDR3 is 13 residues. The CDR3 spells CASSFDRGYEQYF. The DNA for the CDR3 is TGCGCCAGCAGCTTTGACAGGGGATACGAGCAGTACTTC.

CDR3 region: CASSQAPSGGQETQYF. The CDR3 bases are TGCGCCAGCAGCCAAGCCCCTAGCGGGGGGCAAGAGACCCAGTACTTC. The chain has TRBV4-1 and TRBJ2-5, with 11 bases lining up with TRBD2. This CDR3 is 16 amino acids long. CDR1 and CDR2 from the germline V gene are MGHRA and YSYEKL. Losses at the gene ends were 1 base for V and 2 bases for J; bases not matched to a gene: 3.

This clone appeared once. The V and J genes are TRBV7-9 and TRBJ2-3; maybe TRBD1 (6 bases). V lost 5 bases and J 6 bases, leaving 9 bases between the germline ends. Germline values: CDR1 SEHNR, CDR2 FQNEAQ (reference sequence). The CDR3 length is 12 residues. The CDR3 bases are TGTGCCAGCAGCCCGCAGGGGGATACGCAGTATTTT. Translation gives CASSPQGDTQYF. The whole variable domain, remainder taken from reference TRBV7-9 and TRBJ2-3, is DTGVSQNPRHKITKRGQNVTFRCDPISEHNRLYWYRQTLGQGPEFLTYFQNEAQLEKSRLLSDRFSAERPKGSFSTLEIQRTEQGDSAMYLCASSPQGDTQYFGPGTRLTVL.

The chain recombines TRBV5-1 with TRBJ2-3, with 12 bases that match TRBD1. This CDR3 has 16 amino acids. Germline V gene sequence: CDR1 SGHRS, CDR2 YFSETQ. V dropped 1 base and J dropped 7; count of bases not matched to a gene: 7. CDR3 bases: TGCGCCAGCAGCTTGACCGCGGGACAGGGGGCAAATACGCAGTATTTT. This gives the protein CASSLTAGQGANTQYF.

The chain couples TRBV3-1 (or the pseudogene TRBV3-2) to TRBJ1-1; D not certain. Germline CDR1 is LGHDT and CDR2 is YNNKEL (reference sequence). This CDR3 has 14 amino acids. Between the trimmed V and J ends, which lost 0 bases and 1 base, there was a span of 6 bases. CDR3 residues: CASSQELRNTEAFF. CDR3 in DNA: TGTGCCAGCAGCCAAGAGTTGCGGAACACTGAAGCTTTCTTT.

This clone was counted a few times. The chain employs TRBV6-5 and TRBJ1-4; maybe TRBD1 (6 bases). There are 15 residues in the CDR3. In germline, CDR1 is MNHEY, CDR2 SVGAGI. V lost 5 bases and J lost 7, with 17 bases in between. CDR3 sequence: CASSPSGGRGEKLFF. CDR3 coding DNA: TGTGCCAGCAGTCCCTCCGGGGGGCGGGGTGAAAAACTGTTTTTT.

The chain is built from TRBV5-1 and TRBJ2-2, with 10 nucleotides matching TRBD2. The CDR3 runs to 17 residues. The germline V gene encodes CDR1 SGHRS and CDR2 YFSETQ. After removal of 2 bases from V and 0 bases from J, the junction contained 4 bases not matched to a gene. The CDR3 nucleotides read TGCGCCAGCAGCTTTAATAGCGGGAGGACGAACACCGGGGAGCTGTTTTTT. It translates to CASSFNSGRTNTGELFF.

This chain connects TRBV7-9 to TRBJ1-4, with D possibly matching TRBD1 (5 bases). V was cut by 4 bases and J by 2 bases, with 11 bases left in between. The germline CDR1 and CDR2 sequences are SEHNR and FQNEAQ (reference sequence). CDR3 length: 15 amino acids. CDR3 protein: CASSSRVPTNEKLFF. The DNA for the CDR3 is TGTGCCAGCAGCTCCAGGGTCCCTACTAATGAAAAACTGTTTTTT.

The chain uses TRBV10-3 and TRBJ2-7; TRBD2 aligns across 11 bases. V shed 3 bases and J 2 bases; nucleotides not matched to a gene: 3. Germline assignment: CDR1 ENHRY and CDR2 SYGVKD. CDR3 length equals 15 residues. The CDR3 reads CAISDGTSGTYEQYF. In DNA, the CDR3 is TGTGCCATCAGTGACGGGACTAGCGGCACCTACGAGCAGTACTTC.